This note documents a single T cell receptor beta chain sequence. The antigen is unknown. Assay used: immunoSEQ multiplex PCR; TCRdb lists only in-frame clones, some missing. Of approximately 44,000 clones listed, about 80% are singletons. The V gene's germline CDR1 is SGHKS and CDR2 YYEKEE (reference sequence). Trimming removed 0 bases from V and 4 bases from J; junction bases left unmatched: 8. This CDR3 is 16 amino acids long. The source of the sample is a study of memory CD4+ T cells and cytomegalovirus serostatus. The sort gate was single viable CD3+CD4+CD8-CD45RO+ cells for memory CD4+ T cells. After thawing, CD4+ T cells were positively selected. Study results and caveats: Each of 60 to 80 CMV-associated TCRbeta sequences occurred in one to five individuals.

V gene TRBV5-5 combines with J gene TRBJ2-3; 7 bases are shared with TRBD2. Sequencing used memory CD4+ T cells from blood. The receptor was derived from an adult in good health and CMV-seronegative. The CDR3 DNA reads as TGTGCCAGCAGCTTGGCAGCGGGGTATGGTTCAGATACGCAGTATTTT. Encoded protein: CASSLAAGYGSDTQYF.